Below are 19 T cell receptor beta chains sequenced from a single sample in a study of OX40 agonist ivuxolimab in advanced cancers. Some clones are missing from TCRdb's copy, which holds only in-frame ones; the method was immunoSEQ multiplex PCR. The sample consists of about 53,000 clones, 80% to 90% of them appearing once. The sequenced sample was CD4+ or CD8+ T cells sorted from blood, obtained in a trial of the OX40 agonist ivuxolimab. These receptors were obtained from an adult with an advanced solid tumor such as melanoma, head and neck, liver or kidney cancer.

The V call is TRBV7-8, the J call TRBJ1-5, with a possible D match to TRBD1 (5 bases). Per the germline V gene, CDR1 is SGHVS and CDR2 is FQNEAQ. There are 16 residues in the CDR3. V dropped 1 base and J dropped 2 bases, with 12 bases sitting between them. CDR3 residues: CASSLERGGGNQPQHF. The CDR3 nucleotides read TGTGCCAGCAGCTTAGAGCGCGGGGGAGGCAATCAGCCCCAGCATTTT.

The chain links TRBV19 to TRBJ2-1, with D unclear. In germline, CDR1 is LNHDA, CDR2 SQIVND (reference sequence). Between the trimmed V and J ends, which lost 1 base and 0 bases, there was a span of 7 bases. This CDR3 has 15 amino acids. The CDR3 DNA reads as TGTGCCAGTAGTATAGGTTCGAGCTCCTACAATGAGCAGTTCTTC. Residues: CASSIGSSSYNEQFF.

This clone was seen a single time. The genes are TRBV5-1 and TRBJ1-1, with no clear D. The germline V gene encodes CDR1 SGHRS and CDR2 YFSETQ. Trimming took off 0 bases at V and 2 bases at J, with 8 bases between the two ends. This CDR3 is 14 amino acids long. CDR3 sequence: CASSLVRENTEAFF. The CDR3 DNA reads as TGCGCCAGCAGCTTGGTGAGGGAAAACACTGAAGCTTTCTTT.

The genes are TRBV29-1 and TRBJ1-6; TRBD1 aligns across 8 bases. V lost 6 bases to trimming and J lost 8 bases; unmatched junction nucleotides: 6. CDR3 size: 13 residues. Germline-derived CDR1 and CDR2 are SQVTM and ANQGSEA. The CDR3 sequence: CSVQGQEDSPLHF. CDR3 nucleotides: TGCAGCGTCCAGGGACAGGAAGATTCACCCCTCCACTTT.

This rearrangement joins TRBV9 to TRBJ2-5; D is unclear. Trimming stripped 4 bases from V and 5 bases from J, with 12 bases between. The germline V gene has CDR1 SGDLS and CDR2 YYNGEE. The CDR3 extends over 13 amino acids. The CDR3 is CASSTNPTETQYF. The CDR3 DNA reads TGTGCCAGCAGCACAAACCCCACGGAGACCCAGTACTTC.

The chain couples TRBV5-1 to TRBJ1-2, with D maybe TRBD1 (6 bases). Germline values: CDR1 SGHRS, CDR2 YFSETQ. This CDR3 has 14 amino acids. The ends were cut back, 3 bases at V and 9 bases at J, with 18 bases in the middle. CDR3: CASSSVLGGRSYTF. The DNA of the CDR3 is TGCGCCAGCAGCTCGGTACTGGGGGGCAGGAGCTACACCTTC.

The chain combines TRBV6-6 with TRBJ1-1, with D uncertain. Per germline, CDR1 MNHNY and CDR2 SVGAGI (reference sequence). Trimming took off 0 bases at V and 1 base at J, with 6 bases between the two ends. This CDR3 has 14 amino acids. CDR3 bases: TGTGCCAGCAGTTACTCGACCAGGAACACTGAAGCTTTCTTT. Its protein is CASSYSTRNTEAFF.

Remarks on this clone: This specimen includes other DNA sequences encoding the same CDR3. The chain uses TRBV18 and TRBJ2-2; 9 nucleotides align to TRBD2. CDR1 is KGHSH, CDR2 LQKENI, per germline. V lost 3 bases to trimming and J lost 5 bases; unmatched junction nucleotides: 4. The CDR3 is made up of 15 amino acids. CDR3 DNA sequence: TGTGCCAGCTCACCCCCGGGACTAGCAACCGGGGAGCTGTTTTTT. Protein sequence: CASSPPGLATGELFF.

This sequence joins TRBV18 and TRBJ1-1; D may be TRBD1 (5 bases). Germline assignment: CDR1 KGHSH and CDR2 LQKENI. Trimming removed 2 bases at V and 0 bases at J, with 13 bases between. This CDR3 spans 16 amino acids. This CDR3 reads CASSPLWGSLNTEAFF. DNA of the CDR3: TGTGCCAGCTCACCATTATGGGGCAGCTTGAACACTGAAGCTTTCTTT.

The genes are TRBV18 and TRBJ1-4, with TRBD1 as a possible D gene (6 bases). Germline lookup yields CDR1 KGHSH and CDR2 LQKENI. The CDR3 length is 17 residues. Trimming stripped 3 bases from V and 0 bases from J, with 14 bases between. The CDR3 reads CASSPWGASATNEKLFF. The CDR3 DNA is TGTGCCAGCTCACCGTGGGGGGCCTCGGCAACTAATGAAAAACTGTTTTTT.

This clone showed up just once. The chain is built from TRBV19 and TRBJ2-6; unclear D gene. CDR1 and CDR2 from the germline V gene are LNHDA and SQIVND (reference sequence). Deletions cut 5 bases from V and 2 bases from J, with 7 bases between. This CDR3 region has 14 residues. CDR3 DNA sequence: TGTGCCAGTAGTCCCCAGACTGGGGCCAACGTCCTGACTTTC. It is translated as CASSPQTGANVLTF.

In this sample, this clone turned up once. The chain has TRBV15 and TRBJ2-1, with 8 positions matching TRBD1. The length of the CDR3 is 15 residues. The germline V gene encodes CDR1 LNHNV and CDR2 YYDKDF (reference sequence). After removal of 3 bases from V and 4 bases from J, the junction contained 5 bases not matched to a gene. The CDR3 nucleotides are TGTGCCACCAGCAGCGGGACAGGATTATACAATGAGCAGTTCTTC. This gives the protein CATSSGTGLYNEQFF. The full variable domain, in which reference TRBV15 and TRBJ2-1 provide the parts outside the CDR3, is DAMVIQNPRYQVTQFGKPVTLSCSQTLNHNVMYWYQQKSSQAPKLLFHYYDKDFNNEADTPDNFQSRRPNTSFCFLDIRSPGLGDTAMYLCATSSGTGLYNEQFFGPGTRLTVL.

The V gene is TRBV14, the J gene TRBJ2-1; 15 bases agree with TRBD2. J lost 8 bases, V lost 2 bases, and 4 bases had no gene match. Germline V CDR1 and CDR2: SGHDN, FVKESK. There are 16 residues in the CDR3. CDR3 amino acids: CASSQRTSGRADEQFF. As DNA, the CDR3 is TGTGCCAGCAGCCAACGGACTAGCGGGAGGGCGGATGAGCAGTTCTTC.

This chain joins TRBV5-1 and TRBJ1-1; TRBD1 might be the D (6 bases). V was pared by 0 bases and J by 8 bases, with 17 bases between. This CDR3 is built from 15 residues. Germline V gene sequence: CDR1 SGHRS, CDR2 YFSETQ. The CDR3: CASSLALGGEIEAFF. CDR3 sequence (DNA): TGCGCCAGCAGCTTGGCGCTGGGGGGCGAGATAGAAGCTTTCTTT.

The rearrangement joins TRBV29-1 to TRBJ1-1; possible D gene TRBD1, 6 bases. The CDR3 covers 14 residues. Deletions cut 3 bases from V and 3 bases from J, with 14 bases between. Germline CDR1 and CDR2: SQVTM and ANQGSEA. Here the CDR3 reads CSVDKSGADTEAFF. CDR3 in DNA: TGCAGCGTTGATAAGTCAGGGGCTGACACTGAAGCTTTCTTT.

The chain employs TRBV6-5 and TRBJ2-2; D is possibly TRBD1 (5 bases). Germline V gene lookup returns CDR1 MNHEY and CDR2 SVGAGI. The CDR3 has 14 residues. The V and J ends lost 8 bases and 6 bases respectively, with 16 bases between them. The CDR3 nucleotides read TGTGCCAGCGCATTAGACAGCCTTCCCGGGGAGCTGTTTTTT. This codes for CASALDSLPGELFF.

This rearrangement joins TRBV19 to TRBJ2-1; TRBD1 might be the D (5 bases). The CDR3 runs to 14 residues. With 8 bases removed from V and 5 bases from J, the gap between germline ends came to 16 bases. Germline lookup yields CDR1 LNHDA and CDR2 SQIVND (reference sequence). The DNA for the CDR3 is TGTGCCAGTTCCCCTAGGGGCAGAGACAATGAGCAGTTCTTC. Amino acids: CASSPRGRDNEQFF.

The chain links TRBV19 to TRBJ2-3, with TRBD2 matching 8 bases. The CDR3 is 16 amino acids. Germline V gene lookup returns CDR1 LNHDA and CDR2 SQIVND (reference sequence). Trimming removed 5 bases from V and 4 bases from J; junction bases left unmatched: 11. The CDR3 protein is CASSPQRELSSDTQYF. CDR3 DNA: TGTGCCAGTAGTCCACAGCGGGAGCTTTCCTCAGATACGCAGTATTTT.

The CDR3 reads CASSQGGNTIYF. Here the CDR3 DNA reads TGTGCCAGCAGCCAGGGAGGAAACACCATATATTTT. The gene calls are TRBV7-2 and TRBJ1-3; TRBD1 is a possible D gene (5 bases). The V and J ends lost 5 bases and 4 bases respectively, with 6 bases between them. The CDR3 runs to 12 residues. The V gene's germline CDR1 is SGHTA and CDR2 FQGNSA.